These 22 T cell receptor beta chains came from one sample sequenced in a study of identifying expanded T cells in peripheral blood. Using immunoSEQ multiplex PCR, the repertoire was profiled, and TCRdb retains in-frame clones only, with some absent. The sample carries around 68,000 clones, about 90% recorded once. The sequencing input was blood. These receptors all come from a person between 18 and 75 years old in good health.

V and J are TRBV10-2 and TRBJ2-7; D might be TRBD1 (5 bases). Per germline, CDR1 WSHSY and CDR2 SAAADI. V was cut by 3 bases and J by 2 bases, with 14 bases left in between. The CDR3 spans 15 residues. CDR3 loop: CASSDRVRVTYEQYF. Here the CDR3 DNA reads TGCGCCAGCAGTGACAGGGTTAGGGTAACCTACGAGCAGTACTTC.

The chain joins TRBV9 to TRBJ1-5; D call uncertain. The V and J ends lost 4 bases and 4 bases respectively, with 9 bases between them. The CDR3 totals 13 residues. Germline V gene sequence: CDR1 SGDLS, CDR2 YYNGEE. CDR3 sequence (DNA): TGTGCCAGCAGCCCGCGCGGGAATCAGCCCCAGCATTTT. This codes for CASSPRGNQPQHF.

CDR3 region: CAWSSGPNTGELFF. In DNA form, the CDR3 reads TGTGCCTGGTCTAGCGGGCCGAACACCGGGGAGCTGTTTTTT. V and J are TRBV30 and TRBJ2-2; 8 bases map to TRBD2. CDR3 length: 14 residues. The J segment lost 0 bases and the V segment lost 5 bases, leaving 2 bases of the junction unmatched. Germline lookup yields CDR1 GTSNPN and CDR2 SVGIG (reference sequence).

The rearrangement links TRBV6-1 to TRBJ2-2; D is unresolved. Trimming removed 8 bases at V and 6 bases at J, with 4 bases between. The CDR3 loop spans 10 amino acids. Germline V gene data show CDR1 as MNHNS and CDR2 as SASEGT. The CDR3 is CASGAGELFF. In DNA form, the CDR3 reads TGTGCCAGCGGGGCCGGGGAGCTGTTTTTT.

This chain links TRBV10-3 with TRBJ1-5; D perhaps matches TRBD1 (5 bases). Trimming stripped 4 bases from V and 4 bases from J, with 8 bases between. The CDR3 consists of 13 residues. Germline assignment: CDR1 ENHRY and CDR2 SYGVKD. CDR3 coding DNA: TGTGCCATCAGTGTGGCAGGGAATCAGCCCCAGCATTTT. It translates to CAISVAGNQPQHF.

V gene TRBV30 combines with J gene TRBJ1-4; the D is unclear. This CDR3 region has 13 residues. V was clipped by 1 base and J by 3 bases, with 6 bases between them. Germline V lookup: CDR1 GTSNPN, CDR2 SVGIG (reference sequence). The CDR3 loop reads CAWSGFPNEKLFF. As DNA, the CDR3 is TGTGCCTGGAGTGGGTTCCCTAATGAAAAACTGTTTTTT.

The chain joins TRBV7-6 to TRBJ2-5; 8 bases line up with TRBD1. The ends lost 5 bases at V and 2 bases at J; junction bases unmatched: 7. Germline-derived CDR1 and CDR2 are SGHVS and FNYEAQ. The CDR3 covers 15 residues. Written as DNA, the CDR3 is TGTGCCAGCAGCCCCCAGACAGGGGCACAAGAGACCCAGTACTTC. This gives the protein CASSPQTGAQETQYF. Variable domain in full (rest from reference TRBV7-6 and TRBJ2-5): GAGVSQSPRYKVTKRGQDVALRCDPISGHVSLYWYRQALGQGPEFLTYFNYEAQQDKSGLPNDRFSAERPEGSISTLTIQRTEQRDSAMYRCASSPQTGAQETQYFGPGTRLLVL.

The chain joins TRBV10-3 to TRBJ2-2; TRBD2 matches 7 bases. The CDR3 totals 14 residues. Losses at the gene ends were 6 bases for V and 2 bases for J; bases not matched to a gene: 3. Germline assignment: CDR1 ENHRY and CDR2 SYGVKD. This CDR3 is CAISGDYNTGELFF. Here the CDR3 DNA reads TGTGCCATCAGCGGGGACTACAACACCGGGGAGCTGTTTTTT.

This chain joins TRBV7-9 and TRBJ2-7; D is ambiguous. Trimming pared 2 bases from V and 2 bases from J, leaving 19 bases between. The CDR3 contains 17 residues. Germline assignment: CDR1 SEHNR and CDR2 FQNEAQ (reference sequence). DNA for the CDR3: TGTGCCAGCAGCTTAATTGTGGGGTCCAGGAGCCCCTACGAGCAGTACTTC. This encodes CASSLIVGSRSPYEQYF. The whole variable domain, remainder taken from reference TRBV7-9 and TRBJ2-7, is DTGVSQNPRHKITKRGQNVTFRCDPISEHNRLYWYRQTLGQGPEFLTYFQNEAQLEKSRLLSDRFSAERPKGSFSTLEIQRTEQGDSAMYLCASSLIVGSRSPYEQYFGPGTRLTVT.

The chain is built from TRBV7-8 and TRBJ1-2, with TRBD1 matching 7 bases. Germline-derived CDR1 and CDR2 are SGHVS and FQNEAQ. J was trimmed by 7 bases and V by 1 base; bases with no gene match: 12. This CDR3 has 16 amino acids. CDR3 residues: CASSLEAGGMFGGYTF. CDR3 DNA: TGTGCCAGCAGCTTAGAAGCAGGGGGGATGTTCGGTGGCTACACCTTC.

This rearrangement joins TRBV25-1 to TRBJ2-1; 11 bases are shared with TRBD2. After removal of 0 bases from V and 4 bases from J, the junction contained 5 bases not matched to a gene. The CDR3 sequence is 17 residues long. Per germline, CDR1 MGHDK and CDR2 SYGVNS. CDR3: CASSEYIGTSGYNEQFF. The CDR3 region has the DNA TGTGCCAGCAGTGAATATATAGGGACTAGCGGTTACAATGAGCAGTTCTTC.

V is TRBV5-1 and J is TRBJ2-5; D is unresolved. This CDR3 has 13 amino acids. Germline V gives CDR1 SGHRS, CDR2 YFSETQ. Trimming took off 1 base at V and 0 bases at J, with 4 bases between the two ends. CDR3 protein: CASSLFNQETQYF. The CDR3 DNA reads as TGCGCCAGCAGCTTGTTTAACCAAGAGACCCAGTACTTC.

This clone came up once. J is TRBJ2-1 and V is TRBV5-1, with 13 bases that match TRBD2. The CDR3 spans 14 residues. Germline CDR1 and CDR2: SGHRS and YFSETQ. J lost 6 bases, V lost 3 bases, and 0 bases had no gene match. This CDR3 is CASSWTSGSNEQFF. CDR3 coding DNA: TGCGCCAGCAGCTGGACTAGCGGGAGCAATGAGCAGTTCTTC.

The V gene is TRBV7-2, the J gene TRBJ2-3; D is uncertain. Trimming shortened V by 5 bases and J by 3 bases, and 9 bases separated the two germline ends. The CDR3 is made up of 13 amino acids. Germline CDR1 and CDR2: SGHTA and FQGNSA. The CDR3 coding sequence is TGTGCCAGCAGCCCCGCCGGAACAGATACGCAGTATTTT. Translated, it gives CASSPAGTDTQYF. The variable domain in full, with the rest retrieved from reference TRBV7-2 and TRBJ2-3, is GAGVSQSPSNKVTEKGKDVELRCDPISGHTALYWYRQSLGQGLEFLIYFQGNSAPDKSGLPSDRFSAERTGGSVSTLTIQRTQQEDSAVYLCASSPAGTDTQYFGPGTRLTVL.

The rearrangement joins TRBV25-1 to TRBJ2-7; D might be TRBD2 (6 bases). Trimming pared 4 bases from V and 6 bases from J, leaving 19 bases between. The CDR3 runs to 15 residues. CDR1 is MGHDK and CDR2 is SYGVNS in the germline V gene. The CDR3 coding sequence is TGTGCCAGCAGTGTACCCGGGACTCCTGGAACCGAGCAGTACTTC. Translating it yields CASSVPGTPGTEQYF.

The rearrangement uses TRBV19 and TRBJ1-2; D is unclear. CDR3 size: 14 residues. The germline V and J ends were trimmed by 7 bases and 2 bases, with 14 bases remaining between them. Germline V gene lookup returns CDR1 LNHDA and CDR2 SQIVND (reference sequence). CDR3 sequence reads: CASTNQVGNYGYTF. Written as DNA, the CDR3 is TGTGCCAGTACTAATCAAGTTGGAAACTATGGCTACACCTTC. Supplemented by reference TRBV19 and TRBJ1-2, the full variable domain reads DGGITQSPKYLFRKEGQNVTLSCEQNLNHDAMYWYRQDPGQGLRLIYYSQIVNDFQKGDIAEGYSVSREKKESFPLTVTSAQKNPTAFYLCASTNQVGNYGYTFGSGTRLTVV.

The V call is TRBV5-6, the J call TRBJ1-5; 9 nucleotides line up with TRBD1. Trimming at V came to 5 bases and at J to 6 bases, leaving 6 bases not matched to a gene. Per the germline V gene, CDR1 is SGHDT and CDR2 is YYEEEE. This CDR3 comprises 14 residues. As DNA, the CDR3 is TGTGCCAGCAGTATTACAGGGGGCGGTCAGCCCCAGCATTTT. This gives the protein CASSITGGGQPQHF.

The V gene is TRBV10-1, the J gene TRBJ2-7, with D maybe TRBD1 (5 bases). V shed 3 bases and J shed 3 bases, with 15 bases lying between them. CDR1 is WNHNN, CDR2 SYGVQD, per germline (reference sequence). The CDR3 consists of 15 residues. CDR3 residues: CASSDSAEGVYEQYF. The CDR3 coding sequence is TGCGCCAGCAGTGACTCGGCGGAAGGGGTCTACGAGCAGTACTTC.

This chain connects TRBV25-1 to TRBJ2-5; D is possibly TRBD2 (6 bases). V was trimmed by 6 bases and J by 1 base, leaving 12 bases between them. CDR3 size: 14 residues. Germline loops: CDR1 MGHDK, CDR2 SYGVNS. The CDR3 DNA reads as TGTGCCAGCAGCTCCGGGACTCCCCAAGAGACCCAGTACTTC. Residues: CASSSGTPQETQYF.

The V gene is TRBV7-9, the J gene TRBJ2-7, with D possibly being TRBD1 or TRBD2 (5 bases each). V was pared by 1 base and J by 2 bases, with 12 bases between. Germline V gives CDR1 SEHNR, CDR2 FQNEAQ (reference sequence). The CDR3 length is 15 residues. CDR3 protein: CASSLDPGRTYEQYF. The CDR3 DNA follows: TGTGCCAGCAGCTTAGACCCGGGACGCACCTACGAGCAGTACTTC.

The chain is built from TRBV10-1 and TRBJ2-7, with 8 bases that match TRBD1. In germline, CDR1 is WNHNN, CDR2 SYGVQD (reference sequence). The CDR3 runs to 14 residues. The junction had 6 bases not matched to a gene; V was cut back by 1 base and J by 7 bases. In nucleotides, the CDR3 is TGCGCCAGCAGTGAGTTCCAGGGGGCGGGAGAGCAGTACTTC. Its protein is CASSEFQGAGEQYF.

This clone is a singleton in its sample. The gene calls are TRBV2 and TRBJ1-5; D remains ambiguous. Trimming removed 6 bases at V and 0 bases at J, with 12 bases between. CDR3 length equals 15 residues. Germline CDR1 is SNHLY and CDR2 is FYNNEI. This CDR3 is CASRGETYSNQPQHF. The CDR3 coding sequence is TGTGCCAGCAGGGGAGAAACGTATAGCAATCAGCCCCAGCATTTT.